This T cell receptor beta chain was identified during a study of shared clonotypes between healthy human individuals. The protocol was immunoSEQ multiplex PCR, while the TCRdb copy is restricted to in-frame clones and leaves out a portion. The sample contains approximately 1,000,000 clones, around three quarters of which appear only once. The specimen was memory CD4+ T cells from PBMCs. Subset indicated: CD45RA-negative fraction. The receptor was derived from a man in his late teens or twenties in good health. Some clones in this sample may be carry-over from other donors' samples.

This chain's CDR3 is CATSKITSGSGDEQFF. As DNA, the CDR3 is TGTGCCACCAGCAAAATCACTAGCGGGAGCGGCGATGAGCAGTTCTTC. V and J are TRBV15 and TRBJ2-1, with 11 bases lining up with TRBD2. The CDR3 consists of 16 residues. CDR1 and CDR2 (germline): LNHNV, YYDKDF (reference sequence). Trimming at V came to 4 bases and at J to 8 bases, leaving 10 bases not matched to a gene.